The T cell receptor beta chain described here comes from a study of blood T cell repertoires in COVID-19. Study in general: PBMCs, B-cell-depleted T cells, or T cells provided the cDNA or gDNA that made up the material.

V lost 4 bases and J lost 4; bases outside the gene matches: 5. Germline V lookup: CDR1 SGHTS, CDR2 YDEGEE. This CDR3 has 15 residues. Produced via immunoSEQ multiplex PCR; TCRdb's table is partial and in-frame only. This sample has over 90,000 clones, with around 87% found just once. This sequence originates from a man aged 45 to 65 with active or convalescent COVID-19. This chain links TRBV5-8 with TRBJ2-1; TRBD1 matches 10 bases. Input material: peripheral blood. CDR3 nucleotide sequence: TGTGCCAGCAGCCGAGGGACAGGGGATTACAATGAGCAGTTCTTC. It yields the protein CASSRGTGDYNEQFF.